This T cell receptor beta chain came from a study of blood T cell repertoires in COVID-19. Data came from immunoSEQ multiplex PCR; TCRdb stores just in-frame clones and leaves some out. The sample contains roughly 300,000 clones, roughly 83% of which appear only once. The V gene's germline CDR1 is ENHRY and CDR2 SYGVKD. The CDR3 is 18 amino acids. Trimming at V came to 4 bases and at J to 5 bases, leaving 14 bases not matched to a gene. This receptor was obtained from a human donor with COVID-19, enrolled during active disease. The donor label of this sample is uncertain. V is TRBV10-3 and J is TRBJ1-2; 12 nucleotides match TRBD1. Sample: peripheral blood. For the CDR3, the DNA is TGTGCCATCAGTGGCAAGGGGGACAGGGGGCGCGACTGGTATGGCTACACCTTC. Protein product: CAISGKGDRGRDWYGYTF.